This is a list of T cell receptor beta chains from one sample in a study of blood T cell repertoires in COVID-19. TCRdb's copy holds only in-frame clones and misses some; the assay was immunoSEQ multiplex PCR. In the table there are tens of thousands of clones, about 91% of which are singletons. The sequenced material came from peripheral blood. Receptors were obtained from an elderly woman with acute or convalescent COVID-19. CDR3s include the opening cysteine and the closing phenylalanine or tryptophan. D genes are given only for firm matches. Clone size is shown for a subset of rows, as once, few, many or a class of expanded clone.

clone_size	d_call	v_call	j_call	cdr3_nt	cdr3_aa
NA	NA	TRBV30	TRBJ2-2	TGTGCCTGGAGTACAACAACCGGGGAGCTGTTTTTT	CAWSTTTGELFF
NA	TRBD1	TRBV4-1	TRBJ2-7	TGCGCCAGCAGCCAAGACCCGGGACAGGGACGCGAGCAGTACTTC	CASSQDPGQGREQYF
NA	NA	TRBV2	TRBJ2-7	TGTGCCAGCAGCACCTACTACGAGCAGTACTTC	CASSTYYEQYF
NA	NA	TRBV6-2/TRBV6-3	TRBJ1-2	TGTGCCAGCAGTTACGGGGCAGAAAACTATGGCTACACCTTC	CASSYGAENYGYTF
NA	NA	TRBV30	TRBJ1-1	TGTGCCTGGGTGTTGGGGGCCCACACTGAAGCTTTCTTT	CAWVLGAHTEAFF
NA	NA	TRBV19	TRBJ2-2	TGTGCCAGTAGTTCAACGGGGGACAGATTAACCGGGGAGCTGTTTTTT	CASSSTGDRLTGELFF
NA	NA	TRBV21-1	TRBJ1-6	TGTGCCAGCAGCAAAGCGTCAGGGGGTCCAATTCCCTCCTATAATTCACCCCTCCACTTT	CASSKASGGPIPSYNSPLHF
few	TRBD1	TRBV18	TRBJ1-6	TGTGCCAGCTCACCCAAGACAGGGACCCTCCACTTT	CASSPKTGTLHF
NA	NA	TRBV19	TRBJ1-1	TGTGCCAGTAGTCTCTCGATGATAGCGAACACTGAAGCTTTCTTT	CASSLSMIANTEAFF
NA	TRBD1	TRBV25-1	TRBJ1-2	TGTGCCAGCAGGGATGGGACAGGAGCCTTTGGAGGCTACACCTTC	CASRDGTGAFGGYTF
NA	TRBD2	TRBV12-5	TRBJ2-5	TGTGCTAGTGGTTTGAGGTCCCCAAGCGGGAGAGAGACCCAGTACTTC	CASGLRSPSGRETQYF
NA	NA	TRBV7-9	TRBJ2-6	TGTGCCACCGCGGGGCGGACCTCTGGGGCCAACGTCCTGACTTTC	CATAGRTSGANVLTF
NA	TRBD1	TRBV5-6	TRBJ1-6	TGTGCCAGCAGCTTCTACAGGGGGGGAAGCTCCTATAATTCACCCCTCCACTTT	CASSFYRGGSSYNSPLHF
NA	NA	TRBV18	TRBJ1-4	TGTGCCAGCTCACCTCAGGGTAACACTAATGAAAAACTGTTTTTT	CASSPQGNTNEKLFF
NA	NA	TRBV5-6	TRBJ2-7	TGTGCCAGCAGCCCCGCAACTTCACAGTATTCCTACGAGCAGTACTTC	CASSPATSQYSYEQYF
NA	NA	TRBV14	TRBJ2-3	TGTGCCAGCAGCCAAGATCAGCGGATTGGCGCAGATACGCAGTATTTT	CASSQDQRIGADTQYF
NA	NA	TRBV9	TRBJ2-2	TGTGCCAGCAGTCTACAGACAGTCTCGAACACCGGGGAGCTGTTTTTT	CASSLQTVSNTGELFF
NA	NA	TRBV12-5	TRBJ1-3	TGTGCTAGTGGTTTACTCGGAAACACCATATATTTT	CASGLLGNTIYF
NA	NA	TRBV25-1	TRBJ2-6	TGTGCCAGCAGTGGAACAGGGCCGGGGGCCAACGTCCTGACTTTC	CASSGTGPGANVLTF
NA	NA	TRBV30	TRBJ1-1	TGTGCCTGGAGTGTAGCATTTCAAGCACCGAACACTGAAGCTTTCTTT	CAWSVAFQAPNTEAFF
NA	NA	TRBV19	TRBJ1-1	TGTGCCAGTAGTATAGTTGGTTCCAGGGGCAACACTGAAGCTTTCTTT	CASSIVGSRGNTEAFF
NA	TRBD2	TRBV18	TRBJ2-7	TGTGCCAGCTCACCATTTACTCTAGCGGGACCGAGTAACACCTACGAGCAGTACTTC	CASSPFTLAGPSNTYEQYF
NA	NA	TRBV3-1/TRBV3-2	TRBJ2-5	TGTGCCAGCAGCCGCTCCGGGGAGGAGACCCAGTACTTC	CASSRSGEETQYF
NA	TRBD1	TRBV6-5	TRBJ2-3	TGTGCCAGCAGTTACAACAGGGGTTCTACAGATACGCAGTATTTT	CASSYNRGSTDTQYF
NA	TRBD2	TRBV2	TRBJ2-7	TGTGCCAGCAGTGCCCCTAGCGGGAATTCGGGCGAGCAGTACTTC	CASSAPSGNSGEQYF
NA	NA	TRBV7-9	TRBJ2-7	TGTGCCAGCAGCTTCGCGGTTGCGGAGCAGTACTTC	CASSFAVAEQYF
NA	NA	TRBV3-1/TRBV3-2	TRBJ1-5	TGTGCCAGCAGCCAACAAGGGGCCCAGCCCCAGCATTTT	CASSQQGAQPQHF
NA	TRBD1	TRBV6-6	TRBJ2-7	TGTGCCAGCAGTTACTCACAGGGGGCTTACGAGCAGTACTTC	CASSYSQGAYEQYF
NA	TRBD2	TRBV2	TRBJ2-3	TGTGCCAGCACAGGGACTAGCGGGGGGGCTAGCACAGATACGCAGTATTTT	CASTGTSGGASTDTQYF
NA	NA	TRBV5-1	TRBJ2-7	TGCGCCAGCAGCTCCTCCTCTGTTCGACTAGTAGCGTACGAGCAGTACTTC	CASSSSSVRLVAYEQYF
NA	TRBD1	TRBV11-3	TRBJ2-3	TGTGCCAGCAGCCAACGATACAGACAGGGTCAAACAGATACGCAGTATTTT	CASSQRYRQGQTDTQYF
NA	TRBD2	TRBV11-2	TRBJ2-7	TGTGCCAGCAGCCCATGGACTAGCGGGAGCTACGAGCAGTACTTC	CASSPWTSGSYEQYF
NA	TRBD2	TRBV7-8	TRBJ2-1	TGTGCCAGCAGCCGTTCCGCGGGAGGTTCCTACAATGAGCAGTTCTTC	CASSRSAGGSYNEQFF
NA	NA	TRBV6-5	TRBJ2-2	TGTGCCAGCACGATCTCCGGGGGCACCGGGGAGCTGTTTTTT	CASTISGGTGELFF
NA	NA	TRBV6-1	TRBJ1-1	TGTGCCAGCAGTGATATGGGAGCCCCGAACACTGAAGCTTTCTTT	CASSDMGAPNTEAFF
NA	NA	TRBV5-1	TRBJ2-1	TGCGCCAGCAGCTTGCTACTAAGTGAGCAGTTCTTC	CASSLLLSEQFF
NA	TRBD2	TRBV18	TRBJ2-1	TGTGCCAGCTCACTAAAGGGGACTAGCGGGGTTTTCCCCAATGAGCAGTTCTTC	CASSLKGTSGVFPNEQFF
NA	TRBD1	TRBV27	TRBJ1-2	TGTGCCAGCAGCGCACAGGGGGCTGACTATGGCTACACCTTC	CASSAQGADYGYTF
NA	NA	TRBV19	TRBJ2-2	TGTGCCAGTAGACAGGGGGGGGCTTTCCCGAACACCGGGGAGCTGTTTTTT	CASRQGGAFPNTGELFF
NA	TRBD2	TRBV5-1	TRBJ2-3	TGCGCCAGCAGCGGAGCGGGGGGGGCAACAGATACGCAGTATTTT	CASSGAGGATDTQYF
NA	TRBD2	TRBV7-9	TRBJ2-2	TGTGCCAGCAGCCCATGGGGTAGCGGGATGAGCGGGGAGCTGTTTTTT	CASSPWGSGMSGELFF
NA	TRBD1	TRBV9	TRBJ1-2	TGTGCCAGCAGCGTAGGACAGGGGACCTATGGCTACACCTTC	CASSVGQGTYGYTF
NA	TRBD2	TRBV11-2	TRBJ2-6	TGTGCCAGCAGCTTTTTGGGACTAGGGAGCTCTGGGGCCAACGTCCTGACTTTC	CASSFLGLGSSGANVLTF
NA	TRBD1	TRBV19	TRBJ1-5	TGTGCCACCAAAGGGGACAGGTGGACCCGAGGCAATCAGCCCCAGCATTTT	CATKGDRWTRGNQPQHF
NA	NA	TRBV11-2	TRBJ1-2	TGTGCCAGCGGGACACCGGTTGTGAGTAACTATGGCTACACCTTC	CASGTPVVSNYGYTF
NA	NA	TRBV19	TRBJ2-3	TGTGCCAGTAGTGGGACTAGCACAGATACGCAGTATTTT	CASSGTSTDTQYF
NA	TRBD2	TRBV5-1	TRBJ2-1	TGCGCCAGCAGCTTGGTTAGCGGGAGTAGTTACAATGAGCAGTTCTTC	CASSLVSGSSYNEQFF
NA	NA	TRBV14	TRBJ2-1	TGTGCCAGCAGCCAAGATAGGGGCAGGGCCCTCCACAATGAGCAGTTCTTC	CASSQDRGRALHNEQFF
NA	TRBD1	TRBV6-5	TRBJ2-5	TGTGCCAGCAGTTACCGGGACAGGGGTGTGGAGACCCAGTACTTC	CASSYRDRGVETQYF
NA	TRBD1	TRBV5-8	TRBJ1-2	TGTGCCAGCAGCTTGGGACAGGGACGTCGTTATGGCTACACCTTC	CASSLGQGRRYGYTF
NA	NA	TRBV30	TRBJ1-1	TGTGCCTGGAGACCGGGGGGCTTTCCGAACACTGAAGCTTTCTTT	CAWRPGGFPNTEAFF
once	NA	TRBV19	TRBJ2-6	TGTGCCAGTAGACCTGAGGAAGGAATAGCTCCTGGGGCCAACGTCCTGACTTTC	CASRPEEGIAPGANVLTF
NA	TRBD1	TRBV11-1	TRBJ2-5	TGTGCCAGCAGCCAATCCGGGACAGTCACAAGAGAGACCCAGTACTTC	CASSQSGTVTRETQYF
NA	TRBD1	TRBV20-1	TRBJ1-6	TGCAGTGCTAGTGGGAGGACAGGGATGAATTCACCCCTCCACTTT	CSASGRTGMNSPLHF
once	TRBD1	TRBV19	TRBJ2-2	TGTGCCAGTAGTCCGGGGACAGGGAGCACCGGGGAGCTGTTTTTT	CASSPGTGSTGELFF
NA	NA	TRBV13	TRBJ1-2	TGTGCCAGCAGCTTAAATGTCCGGTATGGCTACACCTTC	CASSLNVRYGYTF
NA	TRBD1	TRBV5-6	TRBJ2-1	TGTGCCAGCAGCCTCACTGACAGGGGATCCTACAATGAGCAGTTCTTC	CASSLTDRGSYNEQFF
NA	NA	TRBV19	TRBJ1-2	TGTGCCAGTAGCTCGACAGCGCTCAGCTATGGCTACACCTTC	CASSSTALSYGYTF